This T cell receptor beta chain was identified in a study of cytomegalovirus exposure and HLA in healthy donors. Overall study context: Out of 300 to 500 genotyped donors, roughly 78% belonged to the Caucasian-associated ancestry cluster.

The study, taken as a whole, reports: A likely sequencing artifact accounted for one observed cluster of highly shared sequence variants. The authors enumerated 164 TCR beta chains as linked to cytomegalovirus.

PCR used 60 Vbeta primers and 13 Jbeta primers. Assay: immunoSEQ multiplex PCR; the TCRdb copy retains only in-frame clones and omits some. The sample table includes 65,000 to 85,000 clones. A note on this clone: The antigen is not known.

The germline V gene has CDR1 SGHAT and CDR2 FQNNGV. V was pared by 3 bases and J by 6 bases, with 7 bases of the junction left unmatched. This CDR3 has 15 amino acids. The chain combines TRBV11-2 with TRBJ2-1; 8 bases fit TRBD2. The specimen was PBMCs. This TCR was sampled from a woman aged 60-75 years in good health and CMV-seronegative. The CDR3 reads CASSLEREWSNEQFF. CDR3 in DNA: TGTGCCAGCAGCTTGGAGCGGGAGTGGAGCAATGAGCAGTTCTTC.